The sequence of this T cell receptor (beta chain) was determined in a study of response to subunit inactivated influenza vaccine. Whole-study results and caveats: Each seasonal influenza vaccination, the authors suggested, recruits few new T cells.

MiXCR, run by TCRdb on the RT-PCR reads, gives a single entry per CDR3 protein. The sample lists 700,000 to 800,000 distinct CDR3 sequences; around 20% were seen once. A remark on this clonotype: Its antigen is unknown.

Germline trimming cut 0 bases from V and 8 bases from J; bases unmatched to any gene: 5. This CDR3 spans 14 amino acids. CDR1 and CDR2 (germline): DFQATT, SNEGSKA (reference sequence). This TCR derives from a man aged 50 to 60 who received an inactivated influenza vaccine. Material: PBMCs from blood, obtained 4 to 6 days after vaccination. The chain combines TRBV20-1 with TRBJ1-4; 8 bases agree with TRBD1. CDR3 DNA: TGCAGTGCTAGAGACCGGACAGGGTTGGAAAAACTGTTTTTT. Translating gives CSARDRTGLEKLFF.